One and the same sample provided the 25 T cell receptor beta chains below, sequenced in a study of T-cell memory formation after mild COVID-19. From the 5' RACE reads, TCRdb called clonotypes with MiXCR, one entry per CDR3 protein. Of about 350,000 distinct CDR3 sequences listed, roughly an eighth are singletons. The sequencing sample was made of PBMCs or a T cell subset sorted from them (not recorded which). The receptors originated from a man in his late teens or twenties who had mild COVID-19 (a few samples of this study predate the infection). Cell type and time point are not known.

The table lists this clonotype with a few counts. The V and J genes are TRBV7-7 and TRBJ2-3; TRBD2 aligns across 7 bases. The CDR3 is 15 residues long. CDR1 SSHAT and CDR2 FNYEAQ come from the germline V gene (reference sequence). V lost 1 base and J lost 6; bases outside the gene matches: 7. The CDR3 sequence is CASSLGAGPGDTQYF. In nucleotides, the CDR3 is TGTGCCAGCAGCTTAGGAGCGGGGCCGGGGGATACGCAGTATTTT.

This clonotype has only a few counts. The chain has TRBV7-2 and TRBJ1-2; 8 bases match TRBD1. V shed 5 bases and J 0 bases; nucleotides not matched to a gene: 11. Germline V gene data show CDR1 as SGHTA and CDR2 as FQGNSA. The length of the CDR3 is 17 residues. CDR3 sequence (DNA): TGTGCCAGCAGCCTGCGAGTCGACAGGGGCTCTAACTATGGCTACACCTTC. Translating gives CASSLRVDRGSNYGYTF.

This clonotype was seen at least ten times. The rearrangement uses TRBV24-1 and TRBJ2-1; 7 bases are shared with TRBD2. V gave up 5 bases and J gave up 10 bases; unmatched junction bases: 10. Germline V gene lookup returns CDR1 KGHDR and CDR2 SFDVKD. CDR3 length: 14 residues. The CDR3 here is CATSGTVGEGEQFF. The CDR3 DNA reads TGTGCCACCAGTGGTACAGTCGGGGAGGGGGAGCAGTTCTTC.

This clonotype was seen a handful of times. The CDR3 bases are TGTGCCAGCAGTGATACCGGGGGGGCGGTAGATACGCAGTATTTT. It encodes CASSDTGGAVDTQYF. The genes are TRBV6-4 and TRBJ2-3, with 8 nucleotides matching TRBD2. The V gene end was trimmed by 3 bases and the J gene end by 5 bases; junction bases not matched to a gene: 7. There are 15 residues in the CDR3. The germline V gene has CDR1 MRHNA and CDR2 SNTAGT.

The genes are TRBV19 and TRBJ2-2; D is undetermined. V was shortened by 5 bases and J by 7 bases, with 8 bases between the two germline ends. The CDR3 has 12 amino acids. Per the germline V gene, CDR1 is LNHDA and CDR2 is SQIVND (reference sequence). CDR3 coding DNA: TGTGCCAGTAGTGAGGTTATCGGGGAGCTGTTTTTT. It codes for CASSEVIGELFF.

There are a few counts of this clonotype. This rearrangement joins TRBV4-3 to TRBJ1-1; tentatively, D is TRBD1 (5 bases). With 0 bases removed from V and 4 bases from J, the gap between germline ends came to 15 bases. CDR1 and CDR2 (germline): LGHNA, YSLEER. The CDR3 has 16 residues. CDR3 sequence (DNA): TGCGCCAGCAGCCAAGATTACAGGCTTGCGAGCACTGAAGCTTTCTTT. It codes for CASSQDYRLASTEAFF.

This clonotype has at least ten counts. This chain links TRBV4-1 with TRBJ1-5; 7 nucleotides align to TRBD1. The CDR3 has 14 amino acids. Germline CDR1 MGHRA, CDR2 YSYEKL. Germline trimming cut 2 bases from V and 4 bases from J; bases unmatched to any gene: 2. The CDR3 DNA sequence: TGCGCCAGCAGCCAACCAGGGGGAAATCAGCCCCAGCATTTT. The encoded protein is CASSQPGGNQPQHF.

This clonotype was counted only a few times. V usage is TRBV7-8 and J usage is TRBJ1-1; 8 bases align to TRBD1. The CDR3 contains 16 residues. CDR1 SGHVS and CDR2 FQNEAQ come from the germline V gene. After removal of 5 bases from V and 5 bases from J, the junction contained 13 bases not matched to a gene. For the CDR3, the DNA is TGTGCCAGCAGCCCTTTGGCCCAGGGGGCTAGGACTGAAGCTTTCTTT. Amino acids: CASSPLAQGARTEAFF. Full variable domain (rest looked up from reference TRBV7-8 and TRBJ1-1): GAGVSQSPRYKVAKRGQDVALRCDPISGHVSLFWYQQALGQGPEFLTYFQNEAQLDKSGLPSDRFFAERPEGSVSTLKIQRTQQEDSAVYLCASSPLAQGARTEAFFGQGTRLTVV.

The chain recombines TRBV27 with TRBJ2-1, with TRBD2 matching over 11 bases. The ends lost 2 bases at V and 2 bases at J; junction bases unmatched: 8. Germline V gene lookup returns CDR1 MNHEY and CDR2 SMNVEV (reference sequence). This CDR3 comprises 18 residues. The CDR3 nucleotides read TGTGCCAGCAGTTTAGCCCCTAGCGGGGGGTTCACCTACAATGAGCAGTTCTTC. This sequence encodes CASSLAPSGGFTYNEQFF.

This chain uses TRBV5-6 with TRBJ2-5; 9 bases agree with TRBD1. Germline CDR1 is SGHDT and CDR2 is YYEEEE. The V and J ends lost 4 bases and 7 bases, in that order; junction bases with no gene match: 11. The CDR3 length is 15 residues. CDR3 sequence reads: CASSAGDREAPTQYF. The CDR3 bases are TGTGCCAGCAGCGCGGGGGACAGGGAGGCTCCGACCCAGTACTTC.

This clonotype occurred a few times. The V call is TRBV28, the J call TRBJ2-7, with D possibly being TRBD1 or TRBD2 (5 bases each). V was shortened by 3 bases and J by 0 bases, with 12 bases between the two germline ends. This CDR3 contains 15 residues. From germline, CDR1 is MDHEN and CDR2 SYDVKM. The CDR3 DNA reads as TGTGCCAGCAGTTTGGGGGACGGACTCTCCTACGAGCAGTACTTC. It yields the protein CASSLGDGLSYEQYF.

This clonotype was found a few times. CDR3 sequence: CASSYDRNSPLHF. As DNA, the CDR3 is TGCGCCAGCAGCTACGACAGGAATTCACCCCTCCACTTT. V usage is TRBV5-1 and J usage is TRBJ1-6, with D tentatively TRBD1 (6 bases). This CDR3 comprises 13 residues. The germline V and J ends were trimmed by 3 bases and 7 bases, with 8 bases remaining between them. Germline V gene lookup returns CDR1 SGHRS and CDR2 YFSETQ. The entire variable domain, with the rest obtained from reference TRBV5-1 and TRBJ1-6, is as follows: KAGVTQTPRYLIKTRGQQVTLSCSPISGHRSVSWYQQTPGQGLQFLFEYFSETQRNKGNFPGRFSGRQFSNSRSEMNVSTLELGDSALYLCASSYDRNSPLHFGNGTRLTVT.

This chain connects TRBV2 to TRBJ2-7, with D hard to call. V lost 7 bases and J lost 4, with 11 bases in between. Germline assignment: CDR1 SNHLY and CDR2 FYNNEI. CDR3 size: 12 residues. Written as DNA, the CDR3 is TGTGCCAGCACCGGGCCCGTTTACGAGCAGTACGTC. It specifies CASTGPVYEQYV.

The chain employs TRBV20-1 and TRBJ2-3, with D maybe TRBD1 (5 bases). Germline V CDR1 and CDR2: DFQATT, SNEGSKA (reference sequence). Trimming pared 0 bases from V and 2 bases from J, leaving 21 bases between. This CDR3 comprises 18 residues. In DNA form, the CDR3 reads TGCAGTGCTAGAGATGGGGCGGAGAACAGGCTTTTCACAGATACGCAGTATTTT. This sequence encodes CSARDGAENRLFTDTQYF.

The V call is TRBV6-1, the J call TRBJ1-2; 11 bases line up with TRBD1. CDR3 length: 14 amino acids. In germline, CDR1 is MNHNS, CDR2 SASEGT. V dropped 7 bases and J dropped 4; count of bases not matched to a gene: 5. CDR3 sequence: CASTGGTGGYGYTF. The DNA of the CDR3 is TGTGCCAGCACCGGGGGGACAGGGGGCTATGGCTACACCTTC.

V is TRBV18 and J is TRBJ2-3; D remains ambiguous. In germline, CDR1 is KGHSH, CDR2 LQKENI. Trimming removed 6 bases from V and 2 bases from J, with 9 bases in between. CDR3 length equals 13 residues. The CDR3 loop reads CASSGFDTDTQYF. CDR3 sequence (DNA): TGTGCCAGCTCGGGGTTCGACACAGATACGCAGTATTTT.

For the CDR3, the DNA is TGCGCCAGCAGCTTTAATGAGGATACGCAGTATTTT. This gives the protein CASSFNEDTQYF. V is TRBV5-1 and J is TRBJ2-3; D gene uncertain. The CDR3 runs 12 residues. CDR1 and CDR2 (germline): SGHRS, YFSETQ. V lost 2 bases to trimming and J lost 6 bases, with 7 bases between them.

The chain combines TRBV4-3 with TRBJ2-7, with no clear D. Germline assignment: CDR1 LGHNA and CDR2 YSLEER. The CDR3 is made up of 13 amino acids. V lost 1 base, J lost 7 bases, and 11 bases lay in between. CDR3 sequence (DNA): TGCGCCAGCAGCCAAGTATCCTACGGGGAGCAGTACTTC. Protein sequence: CASSQVSYGEQYF.

This clonotype was seen at least ten times. The chain recombines TRBV18 with TRBJ1-2; TRBD1 is a possible D gene (6 bases). This CDR3 is 15 amino acids long. Germline V gives CDR1 KGHSH, CDR2 LQKENI. V was trimmed by 0 bases and J by 2 bases, leaving 10 bases between them. The CDR3 DNA reads as TGTGCCAGCTCACCACCGCCAGGGGCGAACTATGGCTACACCTTC. Its protein product is CASSPPPGANYGYTF. Based on the CDR3 plus reference TRBV18 and TRBJ1-2, the full variable domain is NAGVMQNPRHLVRRRGQEARLRCSPMKGHSHVYWYRQLPEEGLKFMVYLQKENIIDESGMPKERFSAEFPKEGPSILRIQQVVRGDSAAYFCASSPPPGANYGYTFGSGTRLTVV.

The genes are TRBV7-2 and TRBJ1-3, with TRBD1 matching over 10 bases. The CDR3 covers 17 residues. J gave up 4 bases and V 6 bases, and 12 bases lay outside the gene matches. The germline V gene encodes CDR1 SGHTA and CDR2 FQGNSA. The CDR3: CASSFYWTGGTGNTIYF. In DNA form, the CDR3 reads TGTGCCAGCAGTTTCTATTGGACAGGGGGAACGGGAAACACCATATATTTT.

The gene calls are TRBV7-2 and TRBJ1-4, with 10 bases matching TRBD1. V dropped 5 bases and J dropped 8; count of bases not matched to a gene: 8. The CDR3 covers 15 residues. Germline V gene sequence: CDR1 SGHTA, CDR2 FQGNSA. The CDR3: CASSQRQGAQEKLFF. CDR3 nucleotide sequence: TGTGCCAGCAGCCAACGACAGGGGGCACAAGAAAAACTGTTTTTT.

This clonotype was found many times. The V and J genes are TRBV9 and TRBJ2-2; the D is unclear. Germline V CDR1 and CDR2: SGDLS, YYNGEE. The CDR3 covers 15 residues. Deletions cut 3 bases from V and 0 bases from J, with 9 bases between. The CDR3 DNA follows: TGTGCCAGCAGCGCATTGTACACGAACACCGGGGAGCTGTTTTTT. Protein sequence: CASSALYTNTGELFF.

The V call is TRBV20-1, the J call TRBJ2-3; tentatively, D is TRBD1 (6 bases). V gave up 8 bases and J gave up 3 bases, with 18 bases separating them. Germline lookup yields CDR1 DFQATT and CDR2 SNEGSKA (reference sequence). The CDR3 runs to 14 residues. The CDR3 here is CSWTATGPTDTQYF. CDR3 bases: TGCAGTTGGACCGCCACAGGGCCGACAGATACGCAGTATTTT.

On this clonotype itself: The junction differs from germline at one of its ends, possibly a read error. The chain links TRBV3-1 to TRBJ1-2; possibly TRBD1 for D (6 bases). The CDR3 consists of 13 residues. The germline V gene has CDR1 LGHDT and CDR2 YNNKEL (reference sequence). The CDR3 sequence is CASSQGGTYGYTF. The CDR3, as DNA: TGTGCCAGTAGCCAAGGGGGGACATATGGCTACACCTTC.

This chain connects TRBV20-1 to TRBJ1-1; no clear D. CDR1 and CDR2 from the germline V gene are DFQATT and SNEGSKA (reference sequence). This CDR3 contains 14 residues. Trimming took 3 bases from V and 3 from J, leaving 14 bases between them. The CDR3 region is CSARRRGADTEAFF. CDR3 DNA: TGCAGTGCTAGGAGACGGGGTGCGGACACTGAAGCTTTCTTT.